Listed below are T cell receptor beta chains from one sample, sequenced in a study of regulatory T cells in long-lasting Graves disease. TCRdb processed the multiplex PCR reads anew with MiXCR; each CDR3 protein has one entry. The data show 300,000 to 400,000 distinct CDR3 sequences, approximately 15% seen once. This same sample was also part of a study on T cells in Graves' hyperthyroidism and ophthalmopathy.

The sequences come from peripheral blood mononuclear cells (PBMCs), collected at new diagnosis, from a patient treated with antithyroid drugs. Receptors were obtained from a man in his forties with Graves disease. CDR3s include the opening cysteine and the closing phenylalanine or tryptophan. The order of the fields is J gene, clone size, D gene, V gene, CDR3 DNA, CDR3 protein. D genes are given only for firm matches. Not all rows give a size; the values are once, few, many and, for expanded clones, a class.

>TRBJ1-4|many|.|TRBV7-6
TGTGCCAGCAGCTCCCCATTAGATGAAAAACTGTTTTTT
CASSSPLDEKLFF
>TRBJ2-2|many|.|TRBV6-1
TGTGCCAGCAGTGCTGGACATAACACCGGGGAGCTGTTTTTT
CASSAGHNTGELFF
>TRBJ2-7|few|TRBD1|TRBV5-1
TGCGCCAGCAGCTTGGTCGGGACAGGGATAGAGCAGTACTTC
CASSLVGTGIEQYF
>TRBJ2-3|many|TRBD2|TRBV13
TGTGCCAGCAGCTCCTTTAGGCGGGCTAGCGGAAGCACAGATACGCAGTATTTT
CASSSFRRASGSTDTQYF
>TRBJ2-3|many|.|TRBV2
TGTGCCAGCAGTCGGCTGAGCACAGATACGCAGTATTTT
CASSRLSTDTQYF
>TRBJ2-1|many|.|TRBV18
TGTGCCAGCTCGTCGACGGTAAGCTCCTACAATGAGCAGTTCTTC
CASSSTVSSYNEQFF
>TRBJ2-2|.|.|TRBV9
TGTGCCAGCAGCGAGGCCAGGGCGAACACCGGGGAGCTGTTTTTT
CASSEARANTGELFF
>TRBJ2-2|many|.|TRBV7-8
TGTGCCAGCAGCTCGAATCGAGTATCGAACACCGGGGAGCTGTTTTTT
CASSSNRVSNTGELFF
>TRBJ2-5|few|TRBD2|TRBV4-3
TGCGCCAGCAGCCAAGTCTCGGGGGGGAGTGAGACCCAGTACTTC
CASSQVSGGSETQYF
>TRBJ2-5|few|TRBD2|TRBV3-1
TGTGCCAGCAGCCCCCTCCGGACTAGCGGGCAAGAGACCCAGTACTTC
CASSPLRTSGQETQYF
>TRBJ2-7|many|TRBD2|TRBV2
TGTGCCAGCACCCAGCGGGGGGCCGACGAGCAGTACTTC
CASTQRGADEQYF
>TRBJ1-1|many|.|TRBV5-1
TGCGCCAGCAGTGAGAGTCAGGTGAACACTGAAGCTTTCTTT
CASSESQVNTEAFF
>TRBJ2-3|many|.|TRBV30
TGTGCCTGGGTCCCGGCAGACGCAGATACGCAGTATTTT
CAWVPADADTQYF
>TRBJ2-2|few|.|TRBV4-3
TGCGCCAGCAGCCCAGGGGCGTGGAACACCGGGGAGCTGTTTTTT
CASSPGAWNTGELFF
>TRBJ1-1|many|TRBD1|TRBV2
TGTGCCAGCAGTACCACAGGGGGAACTGAAGCTTTCTTT
CASSTTGGTEAFF
>TRBJ1-4|.|.|TRBV6-2/TRBV6-3
TGTGCCAGCATGGCAGGGGAATTGGATGAAAAACTGTTTTTT
CASMAGELDEKLFF